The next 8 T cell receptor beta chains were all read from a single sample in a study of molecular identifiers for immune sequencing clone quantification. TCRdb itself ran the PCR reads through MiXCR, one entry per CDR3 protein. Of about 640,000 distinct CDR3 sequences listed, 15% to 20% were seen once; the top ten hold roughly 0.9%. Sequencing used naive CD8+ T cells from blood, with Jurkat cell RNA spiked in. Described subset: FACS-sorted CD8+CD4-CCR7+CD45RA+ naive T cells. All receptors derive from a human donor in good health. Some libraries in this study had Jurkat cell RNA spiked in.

DNA of the CDR3: TGTGCCAGCGGCGCCGAACCTGGCGGGAGGGGCACAGATACGCAGTATTTT. Translating it yields CASGAEPGGRGTDTQYF. The gene calls are TRBV9 and TRBJ2-3, with 9 bases fitting TRBD2. V trimming: 7 bases; J trimming: 1 base; junction bases outside the gene matches: 13. The V gene's germline CDR1 is SGDLS and CDR2 YYNGEE. This CDR3 is built from 17 residues.

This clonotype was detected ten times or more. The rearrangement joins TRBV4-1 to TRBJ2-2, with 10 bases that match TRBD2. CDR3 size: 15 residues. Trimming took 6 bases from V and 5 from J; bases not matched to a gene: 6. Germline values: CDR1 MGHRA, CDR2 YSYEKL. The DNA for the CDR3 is TGCGCCAGCAGGGAGGAGCGGGGGGGAACCGGGGAGCTGTTTTTT. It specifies CASREERGGTGELFF.

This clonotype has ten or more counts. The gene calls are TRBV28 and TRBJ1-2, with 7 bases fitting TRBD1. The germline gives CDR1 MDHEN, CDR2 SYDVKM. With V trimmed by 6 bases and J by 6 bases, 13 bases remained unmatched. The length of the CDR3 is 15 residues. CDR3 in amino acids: CASSGLQGFSNGYTF. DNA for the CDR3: TGTGCCAGCAGCGGACTACAGGGGTTTTCTAATGGCTACACCTTC.

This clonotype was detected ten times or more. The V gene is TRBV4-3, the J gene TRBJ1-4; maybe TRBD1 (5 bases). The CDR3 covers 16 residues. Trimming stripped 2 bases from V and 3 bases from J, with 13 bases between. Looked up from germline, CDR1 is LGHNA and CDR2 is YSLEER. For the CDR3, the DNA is TGCGCCAGCAGCCAATTCTCCGGGACCTCTAATGAAAAACTGTTTTTT. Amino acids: CASSQFSGTSNEKLFF.

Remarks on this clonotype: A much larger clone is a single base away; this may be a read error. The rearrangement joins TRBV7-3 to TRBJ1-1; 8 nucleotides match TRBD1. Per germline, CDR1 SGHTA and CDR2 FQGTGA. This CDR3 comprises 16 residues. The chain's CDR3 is CAGSPLTGAMNTEAFF. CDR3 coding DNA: TGTGCCGGCAGCCCTTTGACAGGGGCCATGAACACTGAAGCTTTCTTT.

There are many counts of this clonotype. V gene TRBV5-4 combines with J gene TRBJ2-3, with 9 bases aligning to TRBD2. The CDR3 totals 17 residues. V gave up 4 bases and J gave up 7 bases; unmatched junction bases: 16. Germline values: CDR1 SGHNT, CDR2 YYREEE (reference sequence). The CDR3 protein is CASSHSGTSWSWYTQYF. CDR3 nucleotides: TGTGCCAGCAGCCACTCCGGGACTAGCTGGAGTTGGTATACGCAGTATTTT.

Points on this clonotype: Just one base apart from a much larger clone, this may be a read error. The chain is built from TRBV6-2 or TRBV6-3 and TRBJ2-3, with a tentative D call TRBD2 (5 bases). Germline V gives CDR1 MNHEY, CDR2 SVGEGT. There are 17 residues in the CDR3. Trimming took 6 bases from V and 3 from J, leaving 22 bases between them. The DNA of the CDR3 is TGTGCCAGCAGGAGAATTGATTTTAGGGAGCTGACAGATACGCAGTATTTT. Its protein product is CASRRIDFRELTDTQYF.

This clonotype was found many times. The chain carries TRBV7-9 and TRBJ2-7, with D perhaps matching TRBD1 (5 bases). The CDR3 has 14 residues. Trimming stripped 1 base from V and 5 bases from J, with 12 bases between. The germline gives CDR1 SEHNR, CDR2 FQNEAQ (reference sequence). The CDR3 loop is CASSLGGAFNEQYF. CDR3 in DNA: TGTGCCAGCAGCTTAGGGGGCGCTTTTAACGAGCAGTACTTC.